This TCR beta chain originates from a study of T cell responses to AZD1222 COVID-19 vaccine. Study-level points and caveats: Spike as a whole was targeted by vaccine-associated CD4 TCRs, dominant at 160-218 and 743-854. Repertoire collection took place solely once the T cell response had peaked. Clonal diversity may have been underestimated in mostly white British donors.

On this clone itself: Its antigen is not identified.

The repertoire was sequenced with immunoSEQ multiplex PCR; TCRdb's copy has only in-frame clones and lacks some. Of over 100,000 clones listed, approximately 88% are singletons. Sequences were derived from peripheral blood, sampled on day 0 of AZD1222 vaccination. The sequence derives from an adult in good health.

CDR3 residues: CASSFDGYGYTF. CDR3 DNA: TGTGCCAGCAGTTTCGACGGATATGGCTACACCTTC. This chain links TRBV7-9 with TRBJ1-2; D unresolved. V was clipped by 6 bases and J by 5 bases, with 10 bases between them. CDR1 is SEHNR and CDR2 is FQNEAQ in the germline V gene (reference sequence). The CDR3 loop spans 12 amino acids.